This T cell receptor beta chain was documented in a study of early T cells in non-severe SARS-CoV-2 infection. Germline V CDR1 and CDR2: SGDLS, YYNGEE. The trim removed 0 bases at V and 6 bases at J, leaving 10 bases unmatched. The CDR3 has 16 residues. TCRdb re-analysed the 5' RACE reads in MiXCR, keeping a single row per CDR3 protein. The sample carries some 87,000 distinct CDR3 sequences, about an eighth recorded once. The chain uses TRBV9 and TRBJ1-1, with TRBD1 matching over 8 bases. This sequence was found in an adult who was a healthcare worker with PCR-confirmed SARS-CoV-2 infection or an uninfected control (not recorded which). Sequencing input: whole blood. CDR3 bases: TGTGCCAGCAGCGTAGGAGGGTCGACAGGGGCATCTGAAGCTTTCTTT. It specifies CASSVGGSTGASEAFF.